These 8 T cell receptor beta chains were all obtained from the same sample, sequenced in a study of blood T cell repertoires in COVID-19. Sequencing used immunoSEQ multiplex PCR; TCRdb keeps in-frame clones, though not all of them. Of about 180,000 clones in the sample, around 87% were seen once. The sequenced material came from peripheral blood. These receptors originate from a man aged 40-49 years with active or convalescent COVID-19.

The chain links TRBV5-1 to TRBJ2-7, with 8 bases lining up with TRBD1. The V segment lost 6 bases and the J segment 3 bases; nucleotides outside the gene matches: 8. Germline loops: CDR1 SGHRS, CDR2 YFSETQ. CDR3 length: 14 residues. The CDR3 here is CASTPGQVNYEQYF. The DNA for the CDR3 is TGCGCCAGCACCCCGGGACAGGTCAACTACGAGCAGTACTTC.

The rearrangement joins TRBV28 to TRBJ1-6; no definite D call. V was clipped by 1 base and J by 12 bases, with 19 bases between them. CDR1 is MDHEN and CDR2 is SYDVKM in the germline V gene. The CDR3 is 16 residues long. Here the CDR3 reads CASSLLAGQDSIPLHF. The CDR3 DNA reads TGTGCCAGCAGTTTATTGGCGGGCCAGGATTCGATACCCCTCCACTTT.

The chain combines TRBV2 with TRBJ1-6; 7 nucleotides align to TRBD1. The V gene end was trimmed by 7 bases and the J gene end by 9 bases; junction bases not matched to a gene: 3. There are 12 residues in the CDR3. Germline V gene lookup returns CDR1 SNHLY and CDR2 FYNNEI. Here the CDR3 DNA reads TGTGCCAGCACCACAGGGGTTTCACCCCTCCACTTT. Amino acid sequence: CASTTGVSPLHF.

This clone has just one count. V gene TRBV7-2 combines with J gene TRBJ1-6; TRBD1 matches at 9 bases. The CDR3 has 14 amino acids. Trimming removed 7 bases from V and 4 bases from J; junction bases left unmatched: 2. The germline V gene has CDR1 SGHTA and CDR2 FQGNSA. For the CDR3, the DNA is TGTGCCAGCAACGACAGGGGGTATAATTCACCCCTCCACTTT. Translated: CASNDRGYNSPLHF.

V and J are TRBV19 and TRBJ1-4, with 8 nucleotides matching TRBD1. The CDR3 is 15 amino acids. The V segment lost 4 bases and the J segment 6 bases; nucleotides outside the gene matches: 7. Germline CDR1 and CDR2: LNHDA and SQIVND (reference sequence). CDR3 nucleotide sequence: TGTGCCAGTAGTACAATTGGACAGGGCGATGAAAAACTGTTTTTT. Protein product: CASSTIGQGDEKLFF.

The V call is TRBV7-6, the J call TRBJ2-7, with 8 nucleotides matching TRBD2. In germline, CDR1 is SGHVS, CDR2 FNYEAQ. The CDR3 totals 14 residues. The junction had 7 bases not matched to a gene; V was cut back by 4 bases and J by 5 bases. In DNA form, the CDR3 reads TGTGCCAGCAGCTCGAGCGGGGGCGGGGACGAGCAGTACTTC. Residues: CASSSSGGGDEQYF.

This clone was seen only a few times. The V and J genes are TRBV30 and TRBJ1-2; D is perhaps TRBD1 (6 bases). This CDR3 has 14 amino acids. Germline CDR1 and CDR2: GTSNPN and SVGIG (reference sequence). V gave up 4 bases and J gave up 4 bases, with 16 bases separating them. In DNA, the CDR3 is TGTGCCTGGACTCCGGGGGGGGGCGTCTATGGCTACACCTTC. It encodes CAWTPGGGVYGYTF.

The chain recombines TRBV28 with TRBJ1-4, with unresolved D. Germline CDR1 MDHEN, CDR2 SYDVKM. Trimming stripped 3 bases from V and 5 bases from J, with 22 bases between. The CDR3 has 18 residues. CDR3: CASSLYNARRPGNEKLFF. The CDR3, as DNA: TGTGCCAGCAGTTTGTATAACGCCCGACGACCGGGGAATGAAAAACTGTTTTTT. The whole variable domain, remainder taken from reference TRBV28 and TRBJ1-4, is DVKVTQSSRYLVKRTGEKVFLECVQDMDHENMFWYRQDPGLGLRLIYFSYDVKMKEKGDIPEGYSVSREKKERFSLILESASTNQTSMYLCASSLYNARRPGNEKLFFGSGTQLSVL.